The TCR beta chain described here comes from a study of human T cells and chemical hapten exposure. Study-wide results and caveats: DPC sensitization left the count of TCRs above 1 in 1000 unchanged.

The library gave individual cDNA molecules unique molecular identifiers. MiXCR, applied by TCRdb to the RACE reads, yields one record per CDR3 protein. The profile shows about 37,000 distinct CDR3 sequences, 5.5% of them singletons. J lost 6 bases, V lost 0 bases, and 15 bases had no gene match. The CDR3 consists of 19 residues. The time point here: healthy volunteer bleed at 6 weeks. The authors extracted total RNA from unfractionated whole blood. This clonotype was counted many times. Its cognate antigen is unknown. Material: whole blood. This sequence originates from a human donor in good health. Some clones in this sample may be carry-over from other donors' samples. The chain has TRBV12-3 or TRBV12-4 and TRBJ2-1, with 9 bases lining up with TRBD2. This CDR3 is CASSLAGSGRKRYSNEQFF. In DNA form, the CDR3 reads TGTGCCAGCAGTTTAGCGGGTAGCGGGAGAAAGCGATATAGCAATGAGCAGTTCTTC.